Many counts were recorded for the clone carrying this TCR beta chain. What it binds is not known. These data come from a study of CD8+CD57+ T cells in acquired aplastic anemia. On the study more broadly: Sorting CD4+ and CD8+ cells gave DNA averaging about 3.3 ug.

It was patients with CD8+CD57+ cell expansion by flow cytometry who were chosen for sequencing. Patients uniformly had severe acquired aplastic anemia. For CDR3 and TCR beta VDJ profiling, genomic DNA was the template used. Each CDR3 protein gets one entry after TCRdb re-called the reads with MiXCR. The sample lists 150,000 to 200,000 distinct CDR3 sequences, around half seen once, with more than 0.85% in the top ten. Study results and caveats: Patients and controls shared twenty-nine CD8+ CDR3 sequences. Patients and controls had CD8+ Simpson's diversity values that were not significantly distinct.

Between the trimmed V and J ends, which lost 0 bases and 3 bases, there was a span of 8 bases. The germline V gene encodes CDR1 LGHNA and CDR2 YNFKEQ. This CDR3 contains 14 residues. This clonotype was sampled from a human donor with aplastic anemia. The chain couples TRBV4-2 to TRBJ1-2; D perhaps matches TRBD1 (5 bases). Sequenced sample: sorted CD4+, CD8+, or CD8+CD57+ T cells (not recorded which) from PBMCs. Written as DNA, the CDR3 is TGTGCCAGCAGCCAAGATGGGGGTGACTATGGCTACACCTTC. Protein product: CASSQDGGDYGYTF.